This TCR beta chain emerged from a study of shared clonotypes between healthy human individuals. Findings of the study overall: It was the non-shared clonotypes that had lower generation probabilities than clonotypes shared by all four donors.

On this clone itself: Its antigen is not identified.

Trimming cost V 3 bases and J 1 base, with 9 bases left between them. In germline, CDR1 is SGHVS, CDR2 FQNEAQ. The CDR3 consists of 14 residues. Repertoires were generated with immunoSEQ multiplex PCR, while TCRdb's copy carries only in-frame clones and drops some. The sample has approximately 1,000,000 clones; about 80% are singletons. The sample consisted of memory CD4+ T cells from PBMCs. The subset was: CD45RA-negative fraction. This chain uses TRBV7-8 with TRBJ1-1; no firm D call. The source of this sequence is a young man in good health. Some clones in this sample may be carry-over from other donors' samples. As DNA, the CDR3 is TGTGCCAGCAGCTTTCTAGGAGCGAACACTGAAGCTTTCTTT. Translating it yields CASSFLGANTEAFF. The full variable domain, rest sourced from reference TRBV7-8 and TRBJ1-1, is GAGVSQSPRYKVAKRGQDVALRCDPISGHVSLFWYQQALGQGPEFLTYFQNEAQLDKSGLPSDRFFAERPEGSVSTLKIQRTQQEDSAVYLCASSFLGANTEAFFGQGTRLTVV.